Detailed here is one TCR beta chain. The source of the sample is a study of blood T cell repertoires in COVID-19. The CDR3 extends over 12 amino acids. V gave up 6 bases and J gave up 8 bases, with 14 bases separating them. The germline V gene has CDR1 LNHDA and CDR2 SQIVND (reference sequence). Study processing details: The authors estimated nucleated cell counts from reference gene primer amplification. Profiled with immunoSEQ multiplex PCR; TCRdb holds only in-frame clones, not every one. The DNA gave D and trimming, while V, J and clone size come from that table. The sample comprises under 300,000 clones, approximately 86% of which are singletons, and around 12% rests with the top ten.

V usage is TRBV19 and J usage is TRBJ2-7, with D unresolved. The specimen sequenced was peripheral blood. This receptor was taken from a woman in her sixties or seventies with COVID-19, enrolled during active disease. The chain's CDR3 is CASSLRGTQQYF. CDR3 nucleotides: TGTGCCAGTAGCCTACGCGGTACCCAGCAGTACTTC. Full variable domain (missing parts from reference TRBV19 and TRBJ2-7): DGGITQSPKYLFRKEGQNVTLSCEQNLNHDAMYWYRQDPGQGLRLIYYSQIVNDFQKGDIAEGYSVSREKKESFPLTVTSAQKNPTAFYLCASSLRGTQQYFGPGTRLTVT.